The next 14 T cell receptor beta chains were all read from a single sample in a study of cytomegalovirus exposure and HLA in healthy donors. With 60 Vbeta and 13 Jbeta primers, the PCR was carried out. Sequenced by immunoSEQ multiplex PCR; TCRdb stores in-frame clones only, minus some. The sample yields around 130,000 clones, more than 70% seen once. What was sequenced was PBMCs. The receptor set was obtained from a woman in her 30s in good health and CMV-seropositive.

This sequence joins TRBV6-5 and TRBJ2-5, with TRBD2 as a possible D gene (5 bases). The CDR3 runs 14 residues. Germline lookup yields CDR1 MNHEY and CDR2 SVGAGI. V was clipped by 5 bases and J by 7 bases, with 17 bases between them. The CDR3 nucleotides are TGTGCCAGCAGTCCCCCTCGGGTCAGCGGGACCCAGTACTTC. It encodes CASSPPRVSGTQYF.

The chain combines TRBV28 with TRBJ1-5, with a possible D match to TRBD1 (5 bases). Germline V gives CDR1 MDHEN, CDR2 SYDVKM. The CDR3 is 15 amino acids. Trimming shortened V by 5 bases and J by 3 bases, and 14 bases separated the two germline ends. The CDR3 DNA is TGTGCCAGCAGTCCCTCCACAGGTTACAATCAGCCCCAGCATTTT. Residues: CASSPSTGYNQPQHF.

This rearrangement joins TRBV20-1 to TRBJ2-1; a weak D match, TRBD1 (6 bases). V was clipped by 7 bases and J by 6 bases, with 10 bases between them. Germline CDR1 and CDR2: DFQATT and SNEGSKA (reference sequence). The CDR3 totals 11 residues. CDR3 coding DNA: TGCAGTGGGGACACCTTCAATGAGCAGTTCTTC. Translating gives CSGDTFNEQFF.

The chain is built from TRBV10-3 and TRBJ2-7, with 8 bases lining up with TRBD2. The germline CDR1 and CDR2 sequences are ENHRY and SYGVKD. V lost 2 bases to trimming and J lost 0 bases; unmatched junction nucleotides: 3. The CDR3 has 15 residues. The CDR3 sequence: CAISESGGDSYEQYF. CDR3 nucleotide sequence: TGTGCCATCAGTGAGAGCGGGGGCGACTCCTACGAGCAGTACTTC.

V usage is TRBV4-1 and J usage is TRBJ2-1; D possibly corresponds to TRBD2 (7 bases). Trimming pared 4 bases from V and 8 bases from J, leaving 21 bases between. Germline V lookup: CDR1 MGHRA, CDR2 YSYEKL. The length of the CDR3 is 16 residues. CDR3 amino acids: CASSPRYSGGSDEQFF. CDR3 bases: TGCGCCAGCAGCCCCCGGTATTCGGGGGGCTCAGATGAGCAGTTCTTC.

This chain joins TRBV27 and TRBJ1-5, with D perhaps TRBD1 (5 bases). CDR3 size: 14 residues. Deletions cut 3 bases from V and 6 bases from J, with 12 bases between. The germline CDR1 and CDR2 sequences are MNHEY and SMNVEV (reference sequence). This chain's CDR3 is CASSLAQGGQPQHF. CDR3 sequence (DNA): TGTGCCAGCAGTTTGGCGCAGGGTGGTCAGCCCCAGCATTTT.

The chain joins TRBV29-1 to TRBJ2-7; 15 bases map to TRBD2. The J call may be mistaken, given a closer DNA end match to TRBJ2-1. The CDR3 spans 15 residues. Germline V gene lookup returns CDR1 SQVTM and CDR2 ANQGSEA. DNA of the CDR3: TGCAGCGTTGAGCGGACTAGCGGGAGGGGCAATGAGCAGTTCTTC. Translation: CSVERTSGRGNEQFF.

This chain joins TRBV28 and TRBJ2-1; TRBD2 matches 8 bases. In germline, CDR1 is MDHEN, CDR2 SYDVKM. The J segment lost 2 bases and the V segment lost 7 bases, leaving 7 bases of the junction unmatched. This CDR3 spans 15 amino acids. CDR3: CASIPSGGPYNEQFF. CDR3 in DNA: TGTGCCAGCATTCCATCGGGGGGGCCCTACAATGAGCAGTTCTTC.

This clone has a single count. The rearrangement joins TRBV20-1 to TRBJ2-3; no firm D call. The CDR3 is 10 residues long. Deletions cut 4 bases from V and 9 bases from J, with 8 bases between. In germline, CDR1 is DFQATT, CDR2 SNEGSKA (reference sequence). CDR3 DNA sequence: TGCAGTGCTACACAGACGACGCAGTATTTT. This codes for CSATQTTQYF.

The chain employs TRBV30 and TRBJ1-4; 11 nucleotides line up with TRBD1. The germline V gene encodes CDR1 GTSNPN and CDR2 SVGIG (reference sequence). The CDR3 is made up of 13 amino acids. The junction had 6 bases not matched to a gene; V was cut back by 6 bases and J by 9 bases. In nucleotides, the CDR3 is TGTGCCTGCACCGGGACAGGGGGAAAAAAACTGTTTTTT. Translation: CACTGTGGKKLFF.

CDR3 sequence: CSVEPPIRQGASTEAFF. The CDR3 DNA reads TGCAGCGTTGAACCTCCCATTCGACAGGGGGCGAGCACTGAAGCTTTCTTT. This chain connects TRBV29-1 to TRBJ1-1; 10 bases are a match to TRBD1. Germline CDR1 is SQVTM and CDR2 is ANQGSEA. This CDR3 has 17 residues. The J segment lost 4 bases and the V segment lost 2 bases, leaving 13 bases of the junction unmatched. The full variable domain, completed using reference TRBV29-1 and TRBJ1-1, is SAVISQKPSRDICQRGTSLTIQCQVDSQVTMMFWYRQQPGQSLTLIATANQGSEATYESGFVIDKFPISRPNLTFSTLTVSNMSPEDSSIYLCSVEPPIRQGASTEAFFGQGTRLTVV.

The V call is TRBV25-1, the J call TRBJ2-1, with 7 bases that match TRBD1. The CDR3 has 16 amino acids. Unmatched junction bases numbered 6, after V lost 4 bases and J lost 0 bases. The germline gives CDR1 MGHDK, CDR2 SYGVNS. Written as DNA, the CDR3 is TGTGCCAGCAGTGTTGTGACAGGGCGCTCCTACAATGAGCAGTTCTTC. This sequence encodes CASSVVTGRSYNEQFF.

This clone was recorded once. The chain couples TRBV10-3 to TRBJ1-5; D uncertain. The CDR3 loop spans 16 amino acids. Between the trimmed V and J ends, which lost 0 bases and 0 bases, there was a span of 9 bases. Per the germline V gene, CDR1 is ENHRY and CDR2 is SYGVKD. The CDR3 sequence is CAISESTGVSNQPQHF. CDR3 nucleotides: TGTGCCATCAGTGAGTCGACTGGTGTTAGCAATCAGCCCCAGCATTTT.

The V and J genes are TRBV2 and TRBJ2-7; D possibly corresponds to TRBD2 (6 bases). The length of the CDR3 is 12 residues. Germline CDR1 SNHLY, CDR2 FYNNEI. Trimming took 4 bases from V and 6 from J, leaving 10 bases between them. CDR3: CASSGGGVEQYF. The CDR3 bases are TGTGCCAGCAGTGGAGGAGGGGTCGAGCAGTACTTC.